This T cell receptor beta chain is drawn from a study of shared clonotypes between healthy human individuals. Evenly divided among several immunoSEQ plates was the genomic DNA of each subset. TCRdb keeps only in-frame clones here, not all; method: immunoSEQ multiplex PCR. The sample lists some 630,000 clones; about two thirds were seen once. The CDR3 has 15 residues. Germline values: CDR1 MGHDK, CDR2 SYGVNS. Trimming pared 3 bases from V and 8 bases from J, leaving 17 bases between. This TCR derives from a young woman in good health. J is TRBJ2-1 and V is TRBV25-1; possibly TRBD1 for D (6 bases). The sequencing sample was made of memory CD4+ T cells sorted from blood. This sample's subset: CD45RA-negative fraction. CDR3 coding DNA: TGTGCCAGCAGTGACTCAGGGACACCGACGGATGAGCAGTTCTTC. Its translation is CASSDSGTPTDEQFF.